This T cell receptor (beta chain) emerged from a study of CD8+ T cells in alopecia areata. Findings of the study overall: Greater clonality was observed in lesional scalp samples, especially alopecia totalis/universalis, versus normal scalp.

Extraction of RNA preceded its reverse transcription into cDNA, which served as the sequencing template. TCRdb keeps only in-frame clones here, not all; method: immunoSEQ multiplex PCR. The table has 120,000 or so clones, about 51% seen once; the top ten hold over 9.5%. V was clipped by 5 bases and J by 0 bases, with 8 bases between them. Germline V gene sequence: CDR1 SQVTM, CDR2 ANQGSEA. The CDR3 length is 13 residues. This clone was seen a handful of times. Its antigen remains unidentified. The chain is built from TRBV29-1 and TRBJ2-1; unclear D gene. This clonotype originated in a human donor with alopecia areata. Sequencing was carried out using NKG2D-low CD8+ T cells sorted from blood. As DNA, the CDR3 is TGCAGCGTTACGACCAACTCCTACAATGAGCAGTTCTTC. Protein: CSVTTNSYNEQFF.